This T cell receptor (beta chain) was found in a study of T-cell reconstitution after alpha-beta-depleted transplantation in children. The V end lost 2 bases, the J end lost 7 bases, and 18 bases lay between the germline ends. CDR1 KGHSH and CDR2 LQKENI come from the germline V gene. This CDR3 contains 15 residues. Using unique molecular identifiers, the investigators prepared the TCRbeta library. TCRdb re-called the PCR reads with MiXCR, one entry per CDR3 protein. The sample lists about 480,000 distinct CDR3 sequences; around 13% were seen once. This material consisted of PBMCs from the stem cell graft donor, taken from the stem cell graft. This clonotype was obtained from a human donor who donated a stem cell graft to a child with combined immunodeficiency. V is TRBV18 and J is TRBJ2-7, with D perhaps matching TRBD1 or TRBD2 (6 bases each). The CDR3 DNA is TGTGCCAGCTCACCATGGGCAGGGGAGGAGAGGGAGCAGTACTTC. The encoded protein is CASSPWAGEEREQYF.